This T cell receptor (beta chain) was documented in a study of cytomegalovirus exposure and HLA in healthy donors. Both 60 Vbeta primers and 13 Jbeta primers went into the PCR. Clones were read by immunoSEQ multiplex PCR, and TCRdb kept only the in-frame ones, dropping some. The sample carries about 120,000 clones, about 80% recorded once. The clonotype comes from a woman between 50 and 59 years old in good health and CMV-seronegative. Sequencing was performed on PBMCs.

The CDR3 loop reads CASRGLAENTGELFF. The CDR3 DNA is TGTGCCAGCAGGGGACTAGCGGAAAACACCGGGGAGCTGTTTTTT. The chain joins TRBV6-1 to TRBJ2-2; 11 positions match TRBD2. V lost 6 bases to trimming and J lost 2 bases; unmatched junction nucleotides: 2. Germline V gene lookup returns CDR1 MNHNS and CDR2 SASEGT. The CDR3 runs to 15 residues.